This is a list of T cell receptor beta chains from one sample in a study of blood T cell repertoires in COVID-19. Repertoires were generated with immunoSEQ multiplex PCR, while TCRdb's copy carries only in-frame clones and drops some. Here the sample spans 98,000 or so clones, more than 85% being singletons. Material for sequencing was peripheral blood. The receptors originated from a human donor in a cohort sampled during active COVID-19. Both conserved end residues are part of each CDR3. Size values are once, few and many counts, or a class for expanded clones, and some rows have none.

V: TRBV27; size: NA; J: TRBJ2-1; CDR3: CASSLRDNSYNEQFF
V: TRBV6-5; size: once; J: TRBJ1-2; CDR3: CASSPDSFTNYGYTF
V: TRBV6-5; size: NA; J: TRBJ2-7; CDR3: CASSPGLAGVYEQYF
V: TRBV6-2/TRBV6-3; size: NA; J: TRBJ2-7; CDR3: CASSYGDSLYEQYF
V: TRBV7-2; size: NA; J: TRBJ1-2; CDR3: CASSLAKGSSGYTF
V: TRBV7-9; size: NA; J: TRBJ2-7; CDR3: CASSPNYEQYF
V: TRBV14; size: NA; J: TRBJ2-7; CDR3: CASSQELPGQGVHEQYF
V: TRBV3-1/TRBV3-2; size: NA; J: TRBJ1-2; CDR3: CASSPRTGEMSGYTF
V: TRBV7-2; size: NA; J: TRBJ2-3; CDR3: CASSEWGTTSTDTQYF
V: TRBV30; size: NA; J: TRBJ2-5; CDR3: CAWSVQSGASGGYF
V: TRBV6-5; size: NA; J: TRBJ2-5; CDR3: CASSYSLGETQYF
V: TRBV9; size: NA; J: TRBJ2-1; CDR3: CASTPGLAVYNEQFF
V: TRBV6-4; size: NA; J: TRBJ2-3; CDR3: CASSPGDTDTQYF
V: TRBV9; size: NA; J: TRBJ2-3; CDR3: CASSVGHTTDTQYF
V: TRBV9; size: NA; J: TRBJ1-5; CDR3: CASSVAISRGQNALPFNQPQHF
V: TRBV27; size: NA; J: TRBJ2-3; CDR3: CASSLGGGSTDTQYF
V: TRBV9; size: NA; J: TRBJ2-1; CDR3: CASSVGGLADEQFF
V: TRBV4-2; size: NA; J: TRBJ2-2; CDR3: CASSRRLAGVGTGELFF
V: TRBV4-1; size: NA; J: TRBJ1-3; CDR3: CASSRTGATGNTIYF
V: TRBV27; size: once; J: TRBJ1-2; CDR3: CASSLSRGQGEASYGYTF
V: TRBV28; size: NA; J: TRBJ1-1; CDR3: CASTPTENTEAFF
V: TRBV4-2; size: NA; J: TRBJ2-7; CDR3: CASSYERGGYEQYF
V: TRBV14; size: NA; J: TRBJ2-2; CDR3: CASSHRLPSSYAGELFF